The 24 T cell receptor beta chains given below trace back to one sample, sequenced in a study of blood T cell repertoires in COVID-19. Assay used: immunoSEQ multiplex PCR; TCRdb lists only in-frame clones, some missing. The sample yields about 240,000 clones, around nine tenths seen once. Sequencing input: peripheral blood. The receptors were sampled from a woman in her 70s with active or convalescent COVID-19.

The chain joins TRBV5-1 to TRBJ2-3; a possible D gene is TRBD1 (5 bases). The CDR3 extends over 14 amino acids. Germline V lookup: CDR1 SGHRS, CDR2 YFSETQ. V lost 4 bases to trimming and J lost 4 bases, with 13 bases between them. The CDR3: CASSREGVPDTQYF. The CDR3 DNA sequence: TGCGCCAGCAGCCGCGAAGGGGTTCCAGATACGCAGTATTTT.

This clone was seen just once. The rearrangement uses TRBV18 and TRBJ2-5; tentative D call: TRBD1 (7 bases). Between the trimmed V and J ends, which lost 10 bases and 7 bases, there was a span of 19 bases. The CDR3 extends over 13 amino acids. Per the germline V gene, CDR1 is KGHSH and CDR2 is LQKENI. In nucleotides, the CDR3 is TGTGCCACCTCTAATGGACAGGAGGGGACCCAGTACTTC. This codes for CATSNGQEGTQYF.

In DNA, the CDR3 is TGTGCCAGCAGCCAACGGCGACAAGTCTATGGCTACACCTTC. Translation: CASSQRRQVYGYTF. This chain connects TRBV3-1 (or the pseudogene TRBV3-2) to TRBJ1-2; D not certain. Germline lookup yields CDR1 LGHDT and CDR2 YNNKEL (reference sequence). V was trimmed by 2 bases and J by 4 bases, leaving 11 bases between them. CDR3 size: 14 residues.

The chain has TRBV7-6 and TRBJ2-2; TRBD2 aligns across 8 bases. CDR1 is SGHVS, CDR2 FNYEAQ, per germline. V dropped 5 bases and J dropped 4; count of bases not matched to a gene: 6. This CDR3 contains 15 residues. CDR3 in amino acids: CASSVTSGSTGELFF. In nucleotides, the CDR3 is TGTGCCAGCAGCGTCACTAGCGGATCCACCGGGGAGCTGTTTTTT.

The chain is built from TRBV15 and TRBJ2-4; no reliable D call. Germline V gene lookup returns CDR1 LNHNV and CDR2 YYDKDF (reference sequence). CDR3 length: 17 residues. V gave up 1 base and J gave up 0 bases, with 13 bases separating them. The CDR3, as DNA: TGTGCCACCAGCAGAGGGGCCCCCCTTCTAGCCAAAAACATTCAGTACTTC. It encodes CATSRGAPLLAKNIQYF. The entire variable domain, with the rest obtained from reference TRBV15 and TRBJ2-4, is as follows: DAMVIQNPRYQVTQFGKPVTLSCSQTLNHNVMYWYQQKSSQAPKLLFHYYDKDFNNEADTPDNFQSRRPNTSFCFLDIRSPGLGDTAMYLCATSRGAPLLAKNIQYFGAGTRLSVL.

This chain joins TRBV9 and TRBJ2-3; TRBD1 agrees at 7 bases. J gave up 10 bases and V 1 base, and 9 bases lay outside the gene matches. The CDR3 is 14 amino acids. Germline V lookup: CDR1 SGDLS, CDR2 YYNGEE. This CDR3 is CASSVLSRQGAQYF. CDR3 sequence (DNA): TGTGCCAGCAGCGTACTTTCCCGACAGGGAGCGCAGTATTTT. Filled out from reference TRBV9 and TRBJ2-3, the complete variable domain reads DSGVTQTPKHLITATGQRVTLRCSPRSGDLSVYWYQQSLDQGLQFLIQYYNGEERAKGNILERFSAQQFPDLHSELNLSSLELGDSALYFCASSVLSRQGAQYFGPGTRLTVL.

The gene calls are TRBV3-1 (or the pseudogene TRBV3-2) and TRBJ2-5, with D tentatively TRBD1 (5 bases). V was clipped by 2 bases and J by 3 bases, with 7 bases between them. The CDR3 sequence is 13 residues long. Germline values: CDR1 LGHDT, CDR2 YNNKEL (reference sequence). CDR3 loop: CASSQLGEETQYF. CDR3 coding DNA: TGTGCCAGCAGCCAATTAGGGGAAGAGACCCAGTACTTC.

The J gene is TRBJ2-7, the V gene TRBV6-5; possibly TRBD2 for D (7 bases). CDR1 and CDR2 from the germline V gene are MNHEY and SVGAGI. The CDR3 covers 13 residues. With 6 bases removed from V and 3 bases from J, the gap between germline ends came to 12 bases. CDR3 residues: CASRRGRSYEQYF. The CDR3 nucleotides read TGTGCCAGCAGGCGGGGGCGAAGCTACGAGCAGTACTTC.

This chain links TRBV19 with TRBJ1-5; D is ambiguous. Trimming removed 3 bases from V and 6 bases from J, with 6 bases in between. The CDR3 sequence is 12 residues long. Germline V gene sequence: CDR1 LNHDA, CDR2 SQIVND (reference sequence). The chain's CDR3 is CASSIEVQPQHF. The CDR3 DNA reads as TGTGCCAGTAGTATCGAGGTTCAGCCCCAGCATTTT. The full variable domain, its missing parts supplied by reference TRBV19 and TRBJ1-5, is DGGITQSPKYLFRKEGQNVTLSCEQNLNHDAMYWYRQDPGQGLRLIYYSQIVNDFQKGDIAEGYSVSREKKESFPLTVTSAQKNPTAFYLCASSIEVQPQHFGDGTRLSIL.

V usage is TRBV9 and J usage is TRBJ2-3; 9 nucleotides match TRBD2. V trimming: 5 bases; J trimming: 2 bases; junction bases outside the gene matches: 9. The germline V gene encodes CDR1 SGDLS and CDR2 YYNGEE. This CDR3 spans 16 amino acids. The CDR3 DNA reads as TGTGCCAGCAGTAAACAGGGGACTAGCAACACAGATACGCAGTATTTT. This sequence encodes CASSKQGTSNTDTQYF.

V usage is TRBV6-1 and J usage is TRBJ1-2; 8 bases are a match to TRBD1. V lost 0 bases, J lost 4 bases, and 7 bases stayed unmatched. Germline lookup yields CDR1 MNHNS and CDR2 SASEGT. The CDR3 consists of 16 residues. CDR3 DNA: TGTGCCAGCAGTGAAGCGAGTCAGGGGGCAGGCTATGGCTACACCTTC. Its protein product is CASSEASQGAGYGYTF.

The chain has TRBV5-1 and TRBJ1-4, with unresolved D. Germline V lookup: CDR1 SGHRS, CDR2 YFSETQ. There are 15 residues in the CDR3. V lost 2 bases, J lost 0 bases, and 8 bases lay in between. CDR3 sequence reads: CASSFHMATNEKLFF. The CDR3 nucleotides read TGCGCCAGCAGCTTTCACATGGCAACTAATGAAAAACTGTTTTTT. Supplemented by reference TRBV5-1 and TRBJ1-4, the full variable domain reads KAGVTQTPRYLIKTRGQQVTLSCSPISGHRSVSWYQQTPGQGLQFLFEYFSETQRNKGNFPGRFSGRQFSNSRSEMNVSTLELGDSALYLCASSFHMATNEKLFFGSGTQLSVL.

The J gene is TRBJ2-7, the V gene TRBV9, with TRBD1 matching over 9 bases. CDR1 SGDLS and CDR2 YYNGEE come from the germline V gene. Losses at the gene ends were 0 bases for V and 2 bases for J; bases not matched to a gene: 6. The CDR3 is 16 amino acids. The CDR3 protein is CASSVALGTGTYEQYF. Written as DNA, the CDR3 is TGTGCCAGCAGCGTAGCTCTGGGGACAGGGACCTACGAGCAGTACTTC.

The chain couples TRBV5-5 to TRBJ1-1; D not resolved. V lost 1 base and J lost 1, with 8 bases in between. Germline values: CDR1 SGHKS, CDR2 YYEKEE (reference sequence). The CDR3 covers 14 residues. Here the CDR3 DNA reads TGTGCCAGCAGCTTGTTGCTGGCGAACACTGAAGCTTTCTTT. The encoded protein is CASSLLLANTEAFF.

This rearrangement joins TRBV3-1 (or the pseudogene TRBV3-2) to TRBJ1-1; D perhaps matches TRBD1 (5 bases). V dropped 4 bases and J dropped 1 base, with 13 bases sitting between them. This CDR3 region has 15 residues. Germline V CDR1 and CDR2: LGHDT, YNNKEL (reference sequence). The CDR3, as DNA: TGTGCCAGCAGCCCCGCGGGGGGGAGGAACACTGAAGCTTTCTTT. Residues: CASSPAGGRNTEAFF.

The chain has TRBV25-1 and TRBJ1-2; D call uncertain. The CDR3 has 12 residues. V was clipped by 4 bases and J by 0 bases, with 3 bases between them. Germline V gene lookup returns CDR1 MGHDK and CDR2 SYGVNS. CDR3 in amino acids: CASSAANYGYTF. CDR3 sequence (DNA): TGTGCCAGCAGTGCAGCTAACTATGGCTACACCTTC.

The V call is TRBV18, the J call TRBJ2-7; 8 bases line up with TRBD2. This CDR3 comprises 11 residues. Germline CDR1 reads KGHSH; CDR2 reads LQKENI. V lost 10 bases, J lost 5 bases, and 4 bases stayed unmatched. The CDR3 is CATGGGNEQYF. CDR3 coding DNA: TGTGCCACCGGGGGGGGGAACGAGCAGTACTTC.

The chain recombines TRBV5-1 with TRBJ2-7; 8 positions match TRBD1. In germline, CDR1 is SGHRS, CDR2 YFSETQ. The CDR3 length is 14 residues. Trimming took 1 base from V and 2 from J; bases not matched to a gene: 2. CDR3 amino acids: CASSLRQGTYEQYF. In DNA, the CDR3 is TGCGCCAGCAGCTTGCGACAGGGGACCTACGAGCAGTACTTC.

V and J are TRBV10-2 and TRBJ2-7; a weak D match, TRBD1 (6 bases). Germline values: CDR1 WSHSY, CDR2 SAAADI. V dropped 8 bases and J dropped 0 bases, with 11 bases sitting between them. There are 13 residues in the CDR3. The CDR3 protein is CASQRGSSYEQYF. For the CDR3, the DNA is TGCGCCAGCCAGAGGGGGTCCTCCTACGAGCAGTACTTC.

This clone appeared a few times. The chain couples TRBV3-1 (or the pseudogene TRBV3-2) to TRBJ1-6; D perhaps matches TRBD1 (6 bases). CDR3 size: 15 residues. V gave up 4 bases and J gave up 5 bases, with 12 bases separating them. Germline V lookup: CDR1 LGHDT, CDR2 YNNKEL (reference sequence). CDR3 loop: CASSRSGADNSPLHF. Here the CDR3 DNA reads TGTGCCAGCAGCCGTTCAGGGGCCGATAATTCACCCCTCCACTTT.

The rearrangement joins TRBV28 to TRBJ1-2, with D unresolved. Germline assignment: CDR1 MDHEN and CDR2 SYDVKM. The V end lost 6 bases, the J end lost 7 bases, and 18 bases lay between the germline ends. The CDR3 loop spans 14 amino acids. The CDR3 reads CASSLPRSPGGYTF. In DNA form, the CDR3 reads TGTGCCAGCAGCTTACCTCGGTCACCCGGTGGCTACACCTTC.

J is TRBJ1-5 and V is TRBV15; D not resolved. V gave up 5 bases and J gave up 0 bases, with 5 bases separating them. Germline-derived CDR1 and CDR2 are LNHNV and YYDKDF (reference sequence). This CDR3 has 13 residues. DNA of the CDR3: TGTGCCACCAGCGAGCTTAGCAATCAGCCCCAGCATTTT. Amino acids: CATSELSNQPQHF.

The gene calls are TRBV6-5 and TRBJ2-2; TRBD1 matches 7 bases. Germline lookup yields CDR1 MNHEY and CDR2 SVGAGI. The CDR3 covers 12 residues. Trimming cost V 7 bases and J 4 bases; bases outside gene matches: 0. CDR3 in DNA: TGTGCCAGCAACAGGGGCACCGGGGAGCTGTTTTTT. It translates to CASNRGTGELFF.

The V and J genes are TRBV19 and TRBJ1-6, with D unclear. Germline-derived CDR1 and CDR2 are LNHDA and SQIVND (reference sequence). The CDR3 is 14 residues long. V gave up 7 bases and J gave up 13 bases, with 20 bases separating them. In nucleotides, the CDR3 is TGTGCCAGTAAAGAAGGCAGCCAAGGGAGCCCCCTCCACTTT. Translation gives CASKEGSQGSPLHF. The full variable domain, in which reference TRBV19 and TRBJ1-6 provide the parts outside the CDR3, is DGGITQSPKYLFRKEGQNVTLSCEQNLNHDAMYWYRQDPGQGLRLIYYSQIVNDFQKGDIAEGYSVSREKKESFPLTVTSAQKNPTAFYLCASKEGSQGSPLHFGNGTRLTVT.